This T cell receptor (beta chain) was recorded in a study of radiation and T cells in renal cell carcinoma. Time point noted: blood 2 weeks post-SBRT. Treatment described: 15 Gy SBRT to primary tumor, nephrectomy 4 weeks later. This renal cell carcinoma was of the clear cell type. The method was immunoSEQ multiplex PCR; TCRdb's version includes in-frame clones alone and lacks a portion of them. The table shows roughly 140,000 clones, with roughly 87% occurring only once. This clone was detected only once. The CDR3 is 16 residues long. Germline V gives CDR1 LGHNA, CDR2 YNFKEQ. The V segment lost 3 bases and the J segment 4 bases; nucleotides outside the gene matches: 9.

This chain uses TRBV4-2 with TRBJ1-3, with 7 bases matching TRBD1. The sample consisted of blood, taken from a patient whose treatment included radiotherapy and nephrectomy. The TCR was taken from a woman between 45 and 60 years old with renal cell carcinoma. The chain's CDR3 is CASSHPVGTEGNTIYF. The DNA for the CDR3 is TGTGCCAGCAGCCATCCGGTCGGGACAGAAGGAAACACCATATATTTT.